The 5 T cell receptor beta chains presented below share a single source sample, sequenced in a study of TIL therapy for anti-PD-1-resistant metastatic lung cancer. Sequencing used immunoSEQ v3. Using immunoSEQ multiplex PCR, the repertoire was profiled, and TCRdb retains in-frame clones only, with some absent. Of more than 50,000 clones in the sample, 80% to 90% were seen once. As to time point: pre-treatment sample, taken before nivolumab and TIL therapy. Source: blood, taken at baseline. The origin of the receptors is a person aged 25 to 85 with non-small cell lung cancer.

This clone appeared once. The rearrangement joins TRBV3-1 (or the pseudogene TRBV3-2) to TRBJ2-7; D gene uncertain. V lost 6 bases to trimming and J lost 0 bases, with 9 bases between them. The germline V gene encodes CDR1 LGHDT and CDR2 YNNKEL (reference sequence). The CDR3 totals 13 residues. CDR3 bases: TGTGCCAGCAGTTCTACCGTCTCCTACGAGCAGTACTTC. This gives the protein CASSSTVSYEQYF.

This chain connects TRBV30 to TRBJ1-5, with TRBD1 as a possible D gene (6 bases). The ends were cut back, 5 bases at V and 1 base at J, with 27 bases in the middle. The CDR3 sequence is 19 residues long. Germline CDR1 reads GTSNPN; CDR2 reads SVGIG (reference sequence). DNA for the CDR3: TGTGCCTGGCTTTGGCCGGGGCGGGCGGGGGGCGAAAGCAATCAGCCCCAGCATTTT. Translation gives CAWLWPGRAGGESNQPQHF.

This chain links TRBV7-9 with TRBJ2-2, with 9 positions matching TRBD2. The ends lost 4 bases at V and 4 bases at J; junction bases unmatched: 4. The CDR3 spans 15 residues. The germline V gene has CDR1 SEHNR and CDR2 FQNEAQ (reference sequence). For the CDR3, the DNA is TGTGCCAGCAGCTATAGCGGGAGAACCACCGGGGAGCTGTTTTTT. Translation: CASSYSGRTTGELFF.

The chain links TRBV11-2 to TRBJ1-1; possible D gene TRBD1, 6 bases. CDR1 SGHAT and CDR2 FQNNGV come from the germline V gene. The CDR3 has 15 residues. Trimming shortened V by 3 bases and J by 6 bases, and 17 bases separated the two germline ends. CDR3 loop: CASSLGGSRTPEAFF. DNA of the CDR3: TGTGCCAGCAGCTTGGGGGGCAGTCGAACCCCTGAAGCTTTCTTT.

V and J are TRBV15 and TRBJ1-2; 8 bases are shared with TRBD1. The CDR3 contains 13 residues. V lost 8 bases and J lost 2; bases outside the gene matches: 4. The germline V gene encodes CDR1 LNHNV and CDR2 YYDKDF (reference sequence). CDR3 sequence (DNA): TGTGCCACCCGGGGGACAGGAAACTATGGCTACACCTTC. Encoded protein: CATRGTGNYGYTF. Full variable domain (rest looked up from reference TRBV15 and TRBJ1-2): DAMVIQNPRYQVTQFGKPVTLSCSQTLNHNVMYWYQQKSSQAPKLLFHYYDKDFNNEADTPDNFQSRRPNTSFCFLDIRSPGLGDTAMYLCATRGTGNYGYTFGSGTRLTVV.